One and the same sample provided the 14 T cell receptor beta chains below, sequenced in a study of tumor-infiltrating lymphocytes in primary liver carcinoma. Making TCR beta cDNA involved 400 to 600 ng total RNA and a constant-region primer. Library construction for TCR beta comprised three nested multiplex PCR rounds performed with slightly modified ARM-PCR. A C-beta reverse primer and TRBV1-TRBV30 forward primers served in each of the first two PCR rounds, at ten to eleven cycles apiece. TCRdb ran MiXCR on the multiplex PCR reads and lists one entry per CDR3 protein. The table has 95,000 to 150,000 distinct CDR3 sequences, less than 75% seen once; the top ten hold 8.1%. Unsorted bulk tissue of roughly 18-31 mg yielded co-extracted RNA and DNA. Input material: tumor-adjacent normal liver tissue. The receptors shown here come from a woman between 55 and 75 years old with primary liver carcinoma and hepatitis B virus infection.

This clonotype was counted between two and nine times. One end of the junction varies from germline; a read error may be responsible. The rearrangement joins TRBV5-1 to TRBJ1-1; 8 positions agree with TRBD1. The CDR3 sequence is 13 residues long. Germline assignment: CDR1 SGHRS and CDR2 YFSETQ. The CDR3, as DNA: TGCGCCGGCAGCCTTACAGGGGGTACTGAAGCTTTCTTT. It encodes CAGSLTGGTEAFF. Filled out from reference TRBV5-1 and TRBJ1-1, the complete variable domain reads KAGVTQTPRYLIKTRGQQVTLSCSPISGHRSVSWYQQTPGQGLQFLFEYFSETQRNKGNFPGRFSGRQFSNSRSEMNVSTLELGDSALYLCAGSLTGGTEAFFGQGTRLTVV.

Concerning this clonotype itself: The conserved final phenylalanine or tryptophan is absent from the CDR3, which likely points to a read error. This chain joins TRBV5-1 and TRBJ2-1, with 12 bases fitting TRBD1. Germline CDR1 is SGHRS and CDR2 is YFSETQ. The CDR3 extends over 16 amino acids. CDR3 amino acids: CASSLWAGTGGNKQFL. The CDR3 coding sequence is TGCGCCAGCAGCTTGTGGGCCGGGACAGGGGGCAATAAGCAGTTCCTC.

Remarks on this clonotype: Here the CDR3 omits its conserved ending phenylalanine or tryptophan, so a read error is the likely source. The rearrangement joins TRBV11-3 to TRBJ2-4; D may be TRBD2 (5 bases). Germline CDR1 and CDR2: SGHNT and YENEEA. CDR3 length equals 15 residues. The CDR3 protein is CASSLGALAKNIQYL. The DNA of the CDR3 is TGTGCCAGCAGCTTAGGGGCCCTAGCCAAAAATATTCAGTACCTC.

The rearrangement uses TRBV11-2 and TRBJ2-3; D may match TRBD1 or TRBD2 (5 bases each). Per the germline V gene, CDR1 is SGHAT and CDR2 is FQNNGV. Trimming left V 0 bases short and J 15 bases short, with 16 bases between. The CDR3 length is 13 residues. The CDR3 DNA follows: TGTGCCAGCAGCTTAGATCGAGGGGATATGCAATATTTT. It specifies CASSLDRGDMQYF.

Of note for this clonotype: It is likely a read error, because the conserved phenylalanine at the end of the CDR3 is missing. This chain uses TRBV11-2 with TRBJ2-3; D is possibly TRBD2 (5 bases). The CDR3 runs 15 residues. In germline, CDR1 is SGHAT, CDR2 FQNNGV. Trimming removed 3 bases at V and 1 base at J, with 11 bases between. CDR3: CASSFELGCTDTQYS. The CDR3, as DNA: TGTGCCAGCAGCTTCGAACTAGGATGCACAGATACGCAGTATTCT.

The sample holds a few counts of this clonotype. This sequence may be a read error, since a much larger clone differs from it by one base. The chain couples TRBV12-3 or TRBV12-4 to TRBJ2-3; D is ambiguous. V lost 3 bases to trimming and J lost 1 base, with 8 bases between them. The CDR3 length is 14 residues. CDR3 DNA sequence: TGTGCCAGCAGTTTGGGGATGGGCACAGATACGCAGTATTTT. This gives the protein CASSLGMGTDTQYF.

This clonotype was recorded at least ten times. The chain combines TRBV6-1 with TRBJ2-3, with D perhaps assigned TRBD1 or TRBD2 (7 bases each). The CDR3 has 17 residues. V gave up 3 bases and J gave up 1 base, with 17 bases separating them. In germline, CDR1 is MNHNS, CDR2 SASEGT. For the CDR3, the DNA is TGTGCCAGCAGTGAGAGGACAGGCGGGAGTGGCACAGATACGCAGTATTTT. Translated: CASSERTGGSGTDTQYF.

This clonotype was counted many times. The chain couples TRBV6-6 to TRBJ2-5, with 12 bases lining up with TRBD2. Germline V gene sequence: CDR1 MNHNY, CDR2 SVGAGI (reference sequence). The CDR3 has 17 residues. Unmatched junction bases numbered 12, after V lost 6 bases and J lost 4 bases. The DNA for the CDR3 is TGTGCCAGCAGCAACCCACGGACTAGCGGGACGGGAGAGACCCAGTACTTC. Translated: CASSNPRTSGTGETQYF.

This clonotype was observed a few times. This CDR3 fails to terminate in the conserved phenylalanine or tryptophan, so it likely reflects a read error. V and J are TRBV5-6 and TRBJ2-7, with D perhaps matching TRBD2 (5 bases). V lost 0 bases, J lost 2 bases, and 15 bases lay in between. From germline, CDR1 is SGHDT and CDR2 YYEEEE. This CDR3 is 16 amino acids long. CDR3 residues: CASSLGGLWSPYEQYS. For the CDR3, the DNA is TGTGCCAGCAGCTTGGGCGGGCTGTGGAGTCCCTACGAGCAGTACTCC.

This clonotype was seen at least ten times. In DNA form, the CDR3 reads TGTGCCATTGGGACTAGCGGGTTCGATGAGCAGTTCTTC. Encoded protein: CAIGTSGFDEQFF. The chain recombines TRBV10-3 with TRBJ2-1, with TRBD2 matching 12 bases. Germline assignment: CDR1 ENHRY and CDR2 SYGVKD. The length of the CDR3 is 13 residues. J lost 8 bases, V lost 9 bases, and 5 bases had no gene match.

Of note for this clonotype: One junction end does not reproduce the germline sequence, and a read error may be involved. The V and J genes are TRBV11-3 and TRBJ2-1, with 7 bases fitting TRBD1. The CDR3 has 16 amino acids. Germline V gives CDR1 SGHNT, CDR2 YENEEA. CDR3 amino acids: CANRSDRDPTYNGQFF. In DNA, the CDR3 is TGTGCCAACAGGTCCGACAGGGACCCGACCTACAATGGGCAGTTCTTC.

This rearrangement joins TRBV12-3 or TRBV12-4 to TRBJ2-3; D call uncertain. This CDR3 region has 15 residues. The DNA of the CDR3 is TGTGATAGCAGTCCTCCTGGACGGAGCACAGATACGCAGTATTTT. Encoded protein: CDSSPPGRSTDTQYF.

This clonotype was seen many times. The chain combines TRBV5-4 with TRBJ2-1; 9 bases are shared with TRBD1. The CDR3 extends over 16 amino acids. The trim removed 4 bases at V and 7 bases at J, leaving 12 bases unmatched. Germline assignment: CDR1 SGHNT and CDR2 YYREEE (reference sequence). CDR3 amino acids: CASSPGGTGSSNEQFF. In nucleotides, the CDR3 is TGTGCCAGCAGCCCCGGAGGGACAGGGTCATCAAATGAGCAGTTCTTC.

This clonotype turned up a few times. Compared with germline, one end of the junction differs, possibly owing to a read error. The CDR3, as DNA: TGTGCCAGCAACCAAGTGGGAGTAGCGTTAGCTTTCTTT. This translates into CASNQVGVALAFF. The chain couples TRBV14 to TRBJ1-1; D is unclear. There are 13 residues in the CDR3. Germline CDR1 and CDR2: SGHDN and FVKESK.